The 17 T cell receptor beta chains given below trace back to one sample, sequenced in a study of graft-versus-host responses after intestinal transplantation. The data were produced by immunoSEQ multiplex PCR, yet TCRdb's version contains in-frame clones alone and is incomplete. The table shows about 45,000 clones, with 75% to 95% occurring only once. The starting material was PBMCs, obtained 524 days after transplant. All receptors come from a human patient who received an intestinal transplant, so some T cells may come from the graft donor.

The chain employs TRBV7-9 and TRBJ2-7, with a tentative D call TRBD1 (6 bases). CDR1 is SEHNR, CDR2 FQNEAQ, per germline (reference sequence). The ends were cut back, 4 bases at V and 0 bases at J, with 10 bases in the middle. There are 14 residues in the CDR3. As DNA, the CDR3 is TGTGCCAGCAGCTCGACAGGAGGCTCCTACGAGCAGTACTTC. The encoded protein is CASSSTGGSYEQYF.

V and J are TRBV5-1 and TRBJ2-7, with TRBD2 matching 9 bases. The germline gives CDR1 SGHRS, CDR2 YFSETQ. Trimming cost V 0 bases and J 5 bases; bases outside gene matches: 9. This CDR3 comprises 16 residues. The CDR3 DNA follows: TGCGCCAGCAGCTTGGAGGGCGGGAGGGATATCGACGAGCAGTACTTC. Its protein product is CASSLEGGRDIDEQYF.

The rearrangement uses TRBV7-3 and TRBJ2-5; the D gene could be TRBD1 or TRBD2 (5 bases each). The better agreement between TRBJ2-7 and the DNA end casts doubt on the J call. The CDR3 contains 15 residues. Germline V gene data show CDR1 as SGHTA and CDR2 as FQGTGA. The CDR3, as DNA: TGTGCCAGCAGCCTTAGAGGGACCCGATCCTACGAGCAGTACTTC. Its protein is CASSLRGTRSYEQYF.

The chain has TRBV6-1 and TRBJ1-2; TRBD1 matches 8 bases. With V trimmed by 5 bases and J by 4 bases, 6 bases remained unmatched. The V gene's germline CDR1 is MNHNS and CDR2 SASEGT. CDR3 size: 14 residues. The DNA for the CDR3 is TGTGCCAGCAGTATAACGACAGGGGTCTATGGCTACACCTTC. This codes for CASSITTGVYGYTF.

The chain couples TRBV20-1 to TRBJ2-5, with no clear D. CDR3 length equals 10 residues. Trimming cost V 3 bases and J 2 bases, with 1 base left between them. The germline V gene encodes CDR1 DFQATT and CDR2 SNEGSKA (reference sequence). In DNA form, the CDR3 reads TGCAGTGCTAGTCAAGAGACCCAGTACTTC. Its translation: CSASQETQYF.

The CDR3 DNA is TGCGCCAGCAGTCTCCGGACAGGACCTAATGAAAAACTGTTTTTT. This gives the protein CASSLRTGPNEKLFF. The V call is TRBV4-1, the J call TRBJ1-4, with 7 bases fitting TRBD1. This CDR3 is built from 15 residues. Germline V gene data show CDR1 as MGHRA and CDR2 as YSYEKL. Trimming at V came to 6 bases and at J to 3 bases, leaving 7 bases not matched to a gene.

The V and J genes are TRBV4-1 and TRBJ2-7, with D perhaps matching TRBD2 (6 bases). The CDR3 extends over 17 amino acids. With 0 bases removed from V and 4 bases from J, the gap between germline ends came to 19 bases. From germline, CDR1 is MGHRA and CDR2 YSYEKL. The CDR3 DNA sequence: TGCGCCAGCAGCCAAGATGCAGGCGGGACGGGATTGTACGAGCAGTACTTC. Residues: CASSQDAGGTGLYEQYF.

V is TRBV2 and J is TRBJ2-5, with D maybe TRBD1 (6 bases). This CDR3 region has 14 residues. The germline gives CDR1 SNHLY, CDR2 FYNNEI. Trimming left V 6 bases short and J 5 bases short, with 16 bases between. The CDR3 sequence is CASRKTGFGETQYF. CDR3 in DNA: TGTGCCAGCAGGAAGACAGGATTTGGGGAGACCCAGTACTTC.

This chain connects TRBV9 to TRBJ1-2; TRBD1 matches at 10 bases. Germline lookup yields CDR1 SGDLS and CDR2 YYNGEE. The CDR3 contains 17 residues. The trim removed 4 bases at V and 4 bases at J, leaving 13 bases unmatched. The CDR3 DNA is TGTGCCAGCAGCCCATCCCCCGGACAGGGGGTGCCCTATGGCTACACCTTC. Translation: CASSPSPGQGVPYGYTF. Supplemented by reference TRBV9 and TRBJ1-2, the full variable domain reads DSGVTQTPKHLITATGQRVTLRCSPRSGDLSVYWYQQSLDQGLQFLIQYYNGEERAKGNILERFSAQQFPDLHSELNLSSLELGDSALYFCASSPSPGQGVPYGYTFGSGTRLTVV.

The chain carries TRBV19 and TRBJ2-7; D gene uncertain. The V end was cut by 6 bases, the J end by 4 bases, with 13 bases between. The CDR3 is made up of 13 amino acids. Germline lookup yields CDR1 LNHDA and CDR2 SQIVND (reference sequence). The CDR3 region is CASSAVPEYEQYF. As DNA, the CDR3 is TGTGCCAGTAGCGCTGTACCCGAGTACGAGCAGTACTTC.

The chain couples TRBV9 to TRBJ1-3; TRBD1 might be the D (6 bases). V was cut by 2 bases and J by 0 bases, with 12 bases left in between. This CDR3 comprises 16 residues. Looked up from germline, CDR1 is SGDLS and CDR2 is YYNGEE. The CDR3 DNA is TGTGCCAGCAGCGTCTCGGACAGTGCCTCTGGAAACACCATATATTTT. It translates to CASSVSDSASGNTIYF.

The chain combines TRBV6-1 with TRBJ1-1; possibly TRBD1 for D (5 bases). In germline, CDR1 is MNHNS, CDR2 SASEGT. The V gene lost 6 bases and the J gene lost 2 bases, with 10 bases spanning the gap. The CDR3 is made up of 13 amino acids. The CDR3 DNA follows: TGTGCCAGCAGCCGAACAGGAAACACTGAAGCTTTCTTT. It encodes CASSRTGNTEAFF.

This chain links TRBV28 with TRBJ2-1, with 13 bases identical to TRBD2. Germline values: CDR1 MDHEN, CDR2 SYDVKM. CDR3 length: 17 residues. J was trimmed by 9 bases and V by 1 base; bases with no gene match: 9. The CDR3 nucleotides read TGTGCCAGCAGTTTATTTAAAACTAGCGGGAGGGCCCTTGAGCAGTTCTTC. The encoded protein is CASSLFKTSGRALEQFF.

CDR3 region: CASRPTSGRWDEQFF. CDR3 DNA: TGCGCCAGCAGACCCACTAGCGGGAGATGGGATGAGCAGTTCTTC. The V and J genes are TRBV4-1 and TRBJ2-1; 11 bases are a match to TRBD2. CDR3 length equals 15 residues. Germline CDR1 and CDR2: MGHRA and YSYEKL. V shed 6 bases, J shed 8 bases, and the junction held 9 bases outside the gene matches.

V gene TRBV6-5 combines with J gene TRBJ1-1, with a tentative D call TRBD1 (5 bases). This CDR3 contains 14 residues. V lost 0 bases and J lost 4, with 9 bases in between. Germline V CDR1 and CDR2: MNHEY, SVGAGI. The CDR3 nucleotides are TGTGCCAGCAGTTACTCCACAAGGGGCACTGAAGCTTTCTTT. Its protein product is CASSYSTRGTEAFF.

The count of this clone is one. V usage is TRBV5-1 and J usage is TRBJ2-2, with D unclear. The CDR3 totals 15 residues. Germline V gives CDR1 SGHRS, CDR2 YFSETQ. V was trimmed by 5 bases and J by 4 bases, leaving 15 bases between them. The CDR3 DNA follows: TGCGCCAGCAGGGGATCCGTAACGGGCACCGGGGAGCTGTTTTTT. This gives the protein CASRGSVTGTGELFF.

The chain is built from TRBV19 and TRBJ1-3; no definite D call. The germline CDR1 and CDR2 sequences are LNHDA and SQIVND (reference sequence). CDR3 size: 15 residues. Trimming took off 5 bases at V and 0 bases at J, with 11 bases between the two ends. The CDR3 loop is CASSVGGSSGNTIYF. CDR3 DNA sequence: TGTGCCAGTAGTGTAGGCGGTAGCTCTGGAAACACCATATATTTT.